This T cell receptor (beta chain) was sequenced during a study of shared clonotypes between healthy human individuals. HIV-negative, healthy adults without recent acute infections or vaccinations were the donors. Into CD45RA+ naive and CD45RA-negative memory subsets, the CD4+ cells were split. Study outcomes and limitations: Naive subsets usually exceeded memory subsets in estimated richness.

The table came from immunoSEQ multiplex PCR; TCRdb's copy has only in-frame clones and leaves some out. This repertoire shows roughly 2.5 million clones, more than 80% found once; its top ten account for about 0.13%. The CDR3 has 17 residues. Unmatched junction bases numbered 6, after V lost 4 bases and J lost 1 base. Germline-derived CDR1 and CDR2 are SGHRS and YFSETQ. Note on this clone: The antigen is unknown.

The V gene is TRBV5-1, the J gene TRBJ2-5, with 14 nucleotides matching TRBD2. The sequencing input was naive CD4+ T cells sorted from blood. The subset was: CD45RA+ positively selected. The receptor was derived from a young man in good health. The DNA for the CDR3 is TGCGCCAGCAGCCCGGGACTAGCGGGAGCCCTCCAAGAGACCCAGTACTTC. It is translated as CASSPGLAGALQETQYF.